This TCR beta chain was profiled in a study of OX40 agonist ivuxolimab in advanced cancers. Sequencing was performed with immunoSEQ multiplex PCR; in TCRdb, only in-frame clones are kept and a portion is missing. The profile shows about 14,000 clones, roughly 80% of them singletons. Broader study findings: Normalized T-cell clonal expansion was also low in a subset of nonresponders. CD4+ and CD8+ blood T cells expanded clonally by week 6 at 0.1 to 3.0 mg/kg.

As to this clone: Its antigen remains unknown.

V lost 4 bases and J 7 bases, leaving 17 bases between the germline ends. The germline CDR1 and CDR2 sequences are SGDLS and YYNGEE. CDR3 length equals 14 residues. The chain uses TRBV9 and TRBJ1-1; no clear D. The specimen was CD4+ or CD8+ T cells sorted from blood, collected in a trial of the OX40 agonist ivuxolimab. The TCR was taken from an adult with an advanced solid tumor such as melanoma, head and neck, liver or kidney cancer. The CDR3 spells CASSPDGVTFEAFF. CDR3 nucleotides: TGTGCCAGCAGCCCCGATGGGGTGACTTTTGAAGCTTTCTTT.